Frequency places the clone carrying this T cell receptor beta chain as medium-sized. Its antigen remains unknown. These data originate in a study of T cell clusters in autoimmune cytopenias. Whole-study findings and limits: TRB repertoire shifts in secondary cytopenia and chronic lymphocytic leukemia mostly reflected lymphoma, not autoimmunity. No experiment has yet validated the function of the T cell clusters defined in silico. Exclusive TRB clusters were around 2.9-fold more numerous in healthy donors than in active autoimmune hepatitis.

Each sample's input was 250 ng genomic DNA, approximately 37,500 genome equivalents. TRB was amplified by touch-down multiplex PCR, primer pools A and B combined. For each CDR3 protein, TCRdb gives one entry from its re-call of the multiplex PCR reads, without DNA. This sample's clone table lists roughly 2,300 distinct CDR3 sequences. The CDR3 runs 15 residues. Germline-derived CDR1 and CDR2 are SGHTA and FQGNSA. V usage is TRBV7-2 and J usage is TRBJ2-3; TCRdb reports TRBD2, a call that lacks DNA to check it against. The sample was peripheral blood. The sequence derives from a human donor with an autoimmune cytopenia or autoimmune hepatitis (not recorded which). The chain's CDR3 is CASSISGGGGDTQYF.